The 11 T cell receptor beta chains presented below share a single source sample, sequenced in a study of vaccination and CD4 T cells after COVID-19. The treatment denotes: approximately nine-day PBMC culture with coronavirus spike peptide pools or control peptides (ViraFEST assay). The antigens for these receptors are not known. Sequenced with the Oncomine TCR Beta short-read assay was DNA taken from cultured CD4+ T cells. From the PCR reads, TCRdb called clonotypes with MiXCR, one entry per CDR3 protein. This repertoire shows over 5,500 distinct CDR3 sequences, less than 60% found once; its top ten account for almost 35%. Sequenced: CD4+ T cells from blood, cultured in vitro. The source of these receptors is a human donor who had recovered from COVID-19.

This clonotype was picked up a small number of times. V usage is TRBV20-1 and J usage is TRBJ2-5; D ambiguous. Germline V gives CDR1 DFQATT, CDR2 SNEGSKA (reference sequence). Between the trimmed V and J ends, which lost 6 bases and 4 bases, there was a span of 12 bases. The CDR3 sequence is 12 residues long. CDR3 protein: CSADGKGETQYF. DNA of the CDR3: TGCAGTGCCGATGGGAAGGGAGAGACCCAGTACTTC.

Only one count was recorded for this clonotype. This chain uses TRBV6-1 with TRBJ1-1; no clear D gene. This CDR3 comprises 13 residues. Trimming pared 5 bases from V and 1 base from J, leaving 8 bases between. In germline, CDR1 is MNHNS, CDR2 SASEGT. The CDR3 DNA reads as TGTGCCAGCAGTCCCCGACAGAACACTGAAGCTTTCTTT. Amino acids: CASSPRQNTEAFF.

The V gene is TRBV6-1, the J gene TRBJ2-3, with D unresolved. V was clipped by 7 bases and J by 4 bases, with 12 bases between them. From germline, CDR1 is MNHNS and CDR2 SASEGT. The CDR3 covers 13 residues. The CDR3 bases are TGTGCCAGCACCCCGGAACGGTCAGATACGCAGTATTTT. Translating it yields CASTPERSDTQYF.

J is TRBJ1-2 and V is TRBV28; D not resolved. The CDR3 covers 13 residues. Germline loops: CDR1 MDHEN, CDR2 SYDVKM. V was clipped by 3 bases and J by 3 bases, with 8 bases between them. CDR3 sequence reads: CASSLTADYGYTF. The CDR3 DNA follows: TGTGCCAGCAGTTTGACGGCGGACTATGGCTACACCTTC.

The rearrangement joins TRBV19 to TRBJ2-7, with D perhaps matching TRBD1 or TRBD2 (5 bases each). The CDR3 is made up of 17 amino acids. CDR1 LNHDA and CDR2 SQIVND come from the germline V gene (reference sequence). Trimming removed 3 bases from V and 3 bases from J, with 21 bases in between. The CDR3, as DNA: TGTGCCAGTAGTATTTCCGGGGACGGTTGGTTGGACTACGAGCAGTACTTC. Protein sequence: CASSISGDGWLDYEQYF.

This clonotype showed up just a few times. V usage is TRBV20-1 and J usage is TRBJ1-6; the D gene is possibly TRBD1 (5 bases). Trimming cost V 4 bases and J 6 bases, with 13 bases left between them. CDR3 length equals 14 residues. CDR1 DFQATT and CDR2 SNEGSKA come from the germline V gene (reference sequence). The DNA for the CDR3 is TGCAGTGCTATACCCGGGGGGGGTAATTCACCCCTCCACTTT. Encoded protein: CSAIPGGGNSPLHF.

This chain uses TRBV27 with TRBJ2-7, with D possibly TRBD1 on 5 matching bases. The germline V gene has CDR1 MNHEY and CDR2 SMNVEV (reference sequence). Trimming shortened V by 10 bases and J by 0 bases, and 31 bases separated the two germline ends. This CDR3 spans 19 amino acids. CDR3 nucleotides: TGTGCCATCTTCAACCACAGGCGTATTGCCATCAAAAGCTCCTACGAGCAGTACTTC. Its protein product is CAIFNHRRIAIKSSYEQYF.

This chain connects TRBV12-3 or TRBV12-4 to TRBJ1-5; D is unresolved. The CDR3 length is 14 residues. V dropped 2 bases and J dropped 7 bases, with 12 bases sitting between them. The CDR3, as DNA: TGTGCCAGCAGTTTACGGGCTCCCCCACAGCCCCAGCATTTT. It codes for CASSLRAPPQPQHF.

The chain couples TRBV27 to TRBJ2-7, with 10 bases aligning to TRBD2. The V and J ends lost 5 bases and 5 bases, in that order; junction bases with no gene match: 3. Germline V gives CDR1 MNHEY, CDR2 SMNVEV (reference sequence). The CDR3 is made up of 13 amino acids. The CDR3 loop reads CASSLAGVDEQYF. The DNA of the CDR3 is TGTGCCAGCAGTCTAGCGGGAGTCGACGAGCAGTACTTC.

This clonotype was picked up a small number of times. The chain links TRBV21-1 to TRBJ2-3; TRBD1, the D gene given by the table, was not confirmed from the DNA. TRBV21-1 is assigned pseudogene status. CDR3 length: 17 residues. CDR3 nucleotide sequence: TGTGCCAGCTGGCGTGGTCCCGCGGGGGCCGGCACAGATACGCAGTATTTT. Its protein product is CASWRGPAGAGTDTQYF.

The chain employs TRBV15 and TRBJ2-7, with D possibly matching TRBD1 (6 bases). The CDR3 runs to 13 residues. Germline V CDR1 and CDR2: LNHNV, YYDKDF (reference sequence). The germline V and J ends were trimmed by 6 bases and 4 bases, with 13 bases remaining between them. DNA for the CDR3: TGTGCCACCAGACAGGGTATCTCGTACGAGCAGTACTTC. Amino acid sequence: CATRQGISYEQYF.